This T cell receptor beta chain was documented in a study of shared clonotypes between healthy human individuals. V was pared by 0 bases and J by 4 bases, with 6 bases of the junction left unmatched. Germline assignment: CDR1 SGDLS and CDR2 YYNGEE. The CDR3 sequence is 16 residues long. How the authors handled the data: Filtering differed since immunoSEQ provided only junctions, with no quality scores. Clones were read by immunoSEQ multiplex PCR, and TCRdb kept only the in-frame ones, dropping some. That table furnishes V, J and clone size, whereas the DNA furnished D and trimming. The sample has hundreds of thousands of clones; 90% to 96% are singletons.

The sample consisted of naive CD4+ T cells sorted from blood. Subset: CD45RA+ positively selected. The chain has TRBV9 and TRBJ2-2; 7 bases map to TRBD2. The clonotype comes from a woman in her twenties or thirties in good health. The CDR3 bases are TGTGCCAGCAGCGTAGTACCTAGCGGTAGCACCGGGGAGCTGTTTTTT. Translating it yields CASSVVPSGSTGELFF.